The 13 T cell receptor beta chains reported below all come from one sample, sequenced in a study of monozygotic twins with inflammatory bowel disease. TCRdb reprocessed the 5' RACE reads, keeping one entry per CDR3 protein, no DNA. The sample features fewer than 200,000 distinct CDR3 sequences, with approximately 3% in its top ten. Sequenced sample: blood. These receptors came from a human donor with ulcerative colitis or Crohn's disease, or a healthy co-twin of an affected twin (not recorded which).

The V and J genes are TRBV29-1 and TRBJ1-1; the TCRdb call, TRBD1, lacks DNA for checking. CDR1 SQVTM and CDR2 ANQGSEA come from the germline V gene. This CDR3 has 12 amino acids. The CDR3 loop is CSVAGSNTEAFF.

V usage is TRBV5-1 and J usage is TRBJ2-5; TCRdb's D call, TRBD2, is unchecked because there is no DNA. The CDR3 covers 15 residues. Germline CDR1 is SGHRS and CDR2 is YFSETQ. The CDR3 reads CASNVGLAGEETQYF.

The rearrangement uses TRBV27 and TRBJ2-5; TCRdb selects TRBD1, and the lack of DNA leaves this call unchecked. Germline V gene data show CDR1 as MNHEY and CDR2 as SMNVEV (reference sequence). The CDR3 has 16 residues. The CDR3 sequence is CASSVALGQGGETQYF.

The chain couples TRBV24-1 to TRBJ2-5; TCRdb designates TRBD1, a call that cannot be tested without DNA. Germline CDR1 is KGHDR and CDR2 is SFDVKD. CDR3 length: 15 residues. This CDR3 is CATSDSGTAQETQYF.

This chain links TRBV28 with TRBJ2-4; TCRdb indicates TRBD1, and absent DNA this call remains unverified. The CDR3 contains 14 residues. Germline values: CDR1 MDHEN, CDR2 SYDVKM. This CDR3 is CASRQLGVPGIQYF.

The CDR3 is CASGDSGPSTDTQYF. The chain employs TRBV2 and TRBJ2-3. The germline gives CDR1 SNHLY, CDR2 FYNNEI. The CDR3 has 15 amino acids.

The chain uses TRBV6-5 and TRBJ1-1; TCRdb reports TRBD1, a call that lacks DNA to check it against. Germline V lookup: CDR1 MNHEY, CDR2 SVGAGI. The CDR3 extends over 16 amino acids. The CDR3: CASSRPDRGMNTEAFF.

The chain recombines TRBV11-3 with TRBJ2-1; TCRdb proposes TRBD1, but this gene call is untestable without DNA. The CDR3 is made up of 14 amino acids. From germline, CDR1 is SGHNT and CDR2 YENEEA. CDR3: CASSLGGGENEQFF.

The rearrangement links TRBV7-8 to TRBJ1-6. The CDR3 covers 15 residues. Germline V gene data show CDR1 as SGHVS and CDR2 as FQNEAQ. Here the CDR3 reads CASSLAKLQGSPLHF. Full variable domain (rest looked up from reference TRBV7-8 and TRBJ1-6): GAGVSQSPRYKVAKRGQDVALRCDPISGHVSLFWYQQALGQGPEFLTYFQNEAQLDKSGLPSDRFFAERPEGSVSTLKIQRTQQEDSAVYLCASSLAKLQGSPLHFGNGTRLTVT.

J is TRBJ2-5 and V is TRBV28; TCRdb's D call, TRBD2, is unchecked because there is no DNA. CDR3 length: 17 residues. Germline V CDR1 and CDR2: MDHEN, SYDVKM. The CDR3 region is CASSFSVVAGVRETQYF. Filled out from reference TRBV28 and TRBJ2-5, the complete variable domain reads DVKVTQSSRYLVKRTGEKVFLECVQDMDHENMFWYRQDPGLGLRLIYFSYDVKMKEKGDIPEGYSVSREKKERFSLILESASTNQTSMYLCASSFSVVAGVRETQYFGPGTRLLVL.

V is TRBV19 and J is TRBJ2-1; the TCRdb D gene call, TRBD1, has no DNA to confirm it. There are 13 residues in the CDR3. Germline CDR1 is LNHDA and CDR2 is SQIVND (reference sequence). The CDR3 here is CASSSQGQHEQFF.

The chain employs TRBV6-5 and TRBJ2-3. CDR3 length: 11 residues. Germline V CDR1 and CDR2: MNHEY, SVGAGI. The CDR3 region is CASRRLDTQYF.

The chain recombines TRBV14 with TRBJ2-7; TCRdb designates TRBD1, a call that cannot be tested without DNA. CDR3 length: 17 amino acids. CDR1 is SGHDN, CDR2 FVKESK, per germline. Here the CDR3 reads CASSQATPGQAGYEQYF.